This T cell receptor beta chain was sequenced in a study of T cell responses to AZD1222 COVID-19 vaccine. Study-level background: Second-dose schedules of about 4 or about 12 weeks were combined. General study points: Only a handful of AZD1222 recipients tested seropositive at baseline. Donors were chiefly white British, with a greater number of females, and clonal diversity was perhaps underestimated. The span of vaccine-associated CD4 TCRs extended across spike, with dominance at 160-218 and 743-854.

V dropped 0 bases and J dropped 3 bases, with 6 bases sitting between them. CDR3 size: 12 residues. CDR1 and CDR2 from the germline V gene are GTSNPN and SVGIG (reference sequence). The data were produced by immunoSEQ multiplex PCR, yet TCRdb's version contains in-frame clones alone and is incomplete. The sample shows fewer than 150,000 clones, less than 95% of them seen only once. Comments on this clone: Its antigen remains unidentified.

This TCR was recovered from an adult in good health. The material sequenced was peripheral blood, taken on day 0 of AZD1222 vaccination. The chain links TRBV30 to TRBJ2-7, with unresolved D. CDR3 residues: CAWSVSLYEQYF. CDR3 in DNA: TGTGCCTGGAGTGTTTCTCTCTACGAGCAGTACTTC.